The sequence of this T cell receptor (beta chain) was determined in a study of blood T cell repertoires in COVID-19. Method: immunoSEQ multiplex PCR; TCRdb's copy keeps in-frame clones and lacks some. The table has over 95,000 clones, more than 85% seen once; the top ten hold about 18%. Sequences were obtained from peripheral blood. The receptor was derived from a human donor with acute or convalescent COVID-19. The donor label of this sample is uncertain.

The CDR3 coding sequence is TGTGCCAGCAGCCAAGCCGACAGATATGGCTACACCTTC. Protein: CASSQADRYGYTF. The chain has TRBV3-1 (or the pseudogene TRBV3-2) and TRBJ1-2; the D gene is possibly TRBD1 (5 bases). This CDR3 contains 13 residues. CDR1 is LGHDT and CDR2 is YNNKEL in the germline V gene (reference sequence). The V gene lost 1 base and the J gene lost 5 bases, with 8 bases spanning the gap.